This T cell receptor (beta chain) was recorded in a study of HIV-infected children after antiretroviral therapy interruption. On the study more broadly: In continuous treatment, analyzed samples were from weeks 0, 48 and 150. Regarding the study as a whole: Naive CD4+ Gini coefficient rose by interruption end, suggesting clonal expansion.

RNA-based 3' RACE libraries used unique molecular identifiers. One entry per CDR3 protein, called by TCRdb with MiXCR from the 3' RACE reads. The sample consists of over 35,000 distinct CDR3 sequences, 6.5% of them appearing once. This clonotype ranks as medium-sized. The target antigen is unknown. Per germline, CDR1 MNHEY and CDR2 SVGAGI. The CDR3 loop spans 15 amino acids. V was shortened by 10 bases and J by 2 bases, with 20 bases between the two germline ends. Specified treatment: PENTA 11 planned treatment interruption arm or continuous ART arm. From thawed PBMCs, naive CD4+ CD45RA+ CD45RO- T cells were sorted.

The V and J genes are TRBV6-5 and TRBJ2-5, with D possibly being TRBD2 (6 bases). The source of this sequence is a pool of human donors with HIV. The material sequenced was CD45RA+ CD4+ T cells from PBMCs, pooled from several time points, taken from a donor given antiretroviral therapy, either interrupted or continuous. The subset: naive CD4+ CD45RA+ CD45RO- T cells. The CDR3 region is CATSLTGTLQETQYF. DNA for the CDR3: TGTGCCACCTCCCTAACCGGGACTCTTCAAGAGACCCAGTACTTC.